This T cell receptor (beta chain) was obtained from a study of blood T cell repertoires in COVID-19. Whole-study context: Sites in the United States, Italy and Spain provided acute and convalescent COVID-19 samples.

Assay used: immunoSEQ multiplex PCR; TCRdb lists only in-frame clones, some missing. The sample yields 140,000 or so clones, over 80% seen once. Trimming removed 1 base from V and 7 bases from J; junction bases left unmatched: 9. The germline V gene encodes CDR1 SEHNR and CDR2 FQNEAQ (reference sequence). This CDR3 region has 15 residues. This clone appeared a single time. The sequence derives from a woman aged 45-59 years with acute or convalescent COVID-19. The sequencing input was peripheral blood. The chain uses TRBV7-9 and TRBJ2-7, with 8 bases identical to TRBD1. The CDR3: CASSLGQGALREQYF. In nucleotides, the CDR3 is TGTGCCAGCAGCTTAGGGCAGGGGGCCCTTCGGGAGCAGTACTTC.